This paragraph reports one T cell receptor (beta chain). Measured with immunoSEQ multiplex PCR; TCRdb has only the in-frame clones, and not every one. This sample has over 150,000 clones, with roughly 92% found just once. The sample belongs to a study of T cell responses to AZD1222 COVID-19 vaccine. The ends lost 2 bases at V and 10 bases at J; junction bases unmatched: 14. The CDR3 is 17 residues long. Per the germline V gene, CDR1 is LGHNT and CDR2 is FRNRAP. The source material was peripheral blood, sampled 28 days after the second AZD1222 dose. The V call is TRBV12-5, the J call TRBJ1-6; 7 bases map to TRBD1. The receptor's source is an adult who received the AZD1222 COVID-19 vaccine. The CDR3 loop is CASGLISGTALNSPLHF. CDR3 sequence (DNA): TGTGCTAGTGGTTTGATTTCCGGGACAGCCCTTAACTCACCCCTCCACTTT.